This TCR beta chain is drawn from a study of technical replicates of blood from a few donors. The V gene end was trimmed by 4 bases and the J gene end by 2 bases; junction bases not matched to a gene: 1. Germline values: CDR1 MNHEY, CDR2 SVGAGI. The CDR3 has 13 residues. The assay was immunoSEQ multiplex PCR, and TCRdb's table has in-frame clones only and misses some. In the table there are approximately 68,000 clones, under 98% of which are singletons. This chain uses TRBV6-5 with TRBJ2-7, with 8 bases fitting TRBD1. The sequence derives from a human donor in good health. The sample consisted of T cells isolated from PBMCs. For the CDR3, the DNA is TGTGCCAGCAGTTGGGGACAGGCCTACGAGCAGTACTTC. Protein: CASSWGQAYEQYF.